Each of the 9 T cell receptor beta chains below was sequenced from the same sample in a study of tumor-infiltrating lymphocytes in primary liver carcinoma. Using a constant-region primer together with ProtoScript II reverse transcriptase, TCR beta cDNA was made from 450 to 600 ng of total RNA. ARM-PCR, slightly modified, supplied the TCR beta libraries through three nested multiplex PCR rounds. TRBV1-TRBV30 forward primers and a C-beta reverse primer were used in the first two PCR rounds, which each ran for nine to ten cycles. MiXCR was run by TCRdb on the multiplex PCR reads, yielding one entry per CDR3 protein. The profile shows about 120,000 distinct CDR3 sequences, roughly 75% of them singletons. The study co-extracted DNA and RNA from about 20-30 mg of unsorted bulk tissue. Sequencing was performed on tumor-adjacent normal liver tissue. The receptors were sampled from a woman aged 60 to 75 with primary liver carcinoma and hepatitis B virus infection.

This clonotype showed up just a few times. Being one base from a much bigger clone, this may be a read error. This chain joins TRBV12-3 or TRBV12-4 and TRBJ2-5; tentatively, D is TRBD2 (6 bases). The V end lost 8 bases, the J end lost 9 bases, and 28 bases lay between the germline ends. This CDR3 comprises 16 residues. The CDR3 here is CASSYLPGEVGEAQYF. The CDR3 DNA is TGTGCCAGCTCCTATCTCCCGGGAGAGGTGGGGGAGGCCCAGTACTTC.

This clonotype was seen only once. One junction end does not reproduce the germline sequence, and a read error may be involved. The CDR3 loop reads CASSQGLRSAEIQYF. In DNA, the CDR3 is TGTGCCAGCAGCCAAGGGCTCCGGTCCGCAGAGATCCAGTACTTC. The rearrangement links TRBV4-1 to TRBJ2-5; D remains ambiguous. The CDR3 loop spans 15 amino acids. CDR1 and CDR2 from the germline V gene are MGHRA and YSYEKL.

Worth noting for this clonotype: The junction does not match germline at one end; this may be a read error. This chain uses TRBV11-1 with TRBJ2-7; D not certain. CDR1 SGHAT and CDR2 FQDESV come from the germline V gene (reference sequence). The CDR3 is made up of 15 amino acids. Written as DNA, the CDR3 is TGTGCCCGCAGCTTTTTATCCATCGCTTCCTACGGGCAGTACTTC. This translates into CARSFLSIASYGQYF.

This clonotype was found once. J is TRBJ2-1 and V is TRBV29-1; the D is unclear. Germline V gene sequence: CDR1 SQVTM, CDR2 ANQGSEA. The CDR3 covers 12 residues. The DNA of the CDR3 is TGCAACGCCGCCGGATTCTACAATGAGCAGTTCTTC. Translated: CNAAGFYNEQFF.

The chain employs TRBV6-5 and TRBJ2-1; a possible D gene is TRBD2 (6 bases). Germline CDR1 is MNHEY and CDR2 is SVGAGI. The CDR3 runs to 17 residues. V was cut by 8 bases and J by 2 bases, with 22 bases left in between. CDR3 DNA sequence: TGTGCCAGCGTTGGTAGCGGAAGAGGAAGCCCCTACAATGAGCAGTTCTTC. Encoded protein: CASVGSGRGSPYNEQFF.

Details on this clonotype: This may stem from a read error, because a much larger clone lies one nucleotide away. The J gene is TRBJ2-2, the V gene TRBV5-1; D remains unclear. The CDR3 is 14 residues long. Germline CDR1 SGHRS, CDR2 YFSETQ. V lost 4 bases, J lost 1 base, and 8 bases lay in between. The CDR3 loop is CASSAHMNTGELFF. The CDR3 DNA sequence: TGCGCCAGCAGCGCACACATGAACACCGGGGAGCTGTTTTTT.

Points on this clonotype: A clone one base away is much larger, so this may be a read error. The rearrangement joins TRBV29-1 to TRBJ2-7, with TRBD1 identical over 7 bases. The CDR3 totals 14 residues. CDR1 is SQVTM, CDR2 ANQGSEA, per germline. CDR3: CSAEGGDSSYGQYF. DNA for the CDR3: TGCAGCGCCGAAGGTGGGGACAGCTCCTACGGGCAGTACTTC.

To note about this clonotype: This may stem from a read error, because a much larger clone lies one nucleotide away. J is TRBJ2-5 and V is TRBV10-3; D not certain. This CDR3 region has 13 residues. Germline V CDR1 and CDR2: ENHRY, SYGVKD. CDR3 DNA sequence: TGTGTCATCAGCAGACAATCCCAAGAGACCCAGTACTTC. It codes for CVISRQSQETQYF.

The rearrangement joins TRBV7-9 to TRBJ1-2; weak D call: TRBD1 (6 bases). The V gene's germline CDR1 is SEHNR and CDR2 FQNEAQ (reference sequence). The ends were cut back, 4 bases at V and 14 bases at J, with 23 bases in the middle. CDR3 size: 14 residues. CDR3 nucleotide sequence: TGTGCCAGCAGCTCGATGGGGGGGGCGCCGGATCGGACCTTC. Its protein product is CASSSMGGAPDRTF.